This T cell receptor beta chain was found in a study of Ad26.COV2.S vaccination and SARS-CoV-2 variants. Looking at the study overall: Donor got 5x10^10 or 1x10^11 viral particles of Ad26.COV2.S.

Profiled with immunoSEQ multiplex PCR; TCRdb holds only in-frame clones, not every one. There are some 480,000 clones in the sample; roughly 89% occur only once, and around 13% lies in the top ten. Trimming removed 6 bases from V and 5 bases from J, with 25 bases in between. Germline values: CDR1 SGHTA, CDR2 FQGNSA. This CDR3 is built from 17 residues. Study results and caveats: Greater spike-specific TCR breadth was seen in vaccine recipients than in placebo recipients.

Treatment specified: some 19 received Ad26.COV2.S at low or high dose, single or two shots; roughly 5 received placebo; per-sample allocation not given. Following the first vaccine or placebo injection, samples were taken on day 63. With respect to this clone: As yet, its antigen is unknown.

The chain joins TRBV7-2 to TRBJ1-2; possible D gene TRBD1, 5 bases. The TCR sequence derives from a person between 18 and 60 years old who received the Ad26.COV2.S COVID-19 vaccine or a placebo. The sequencing used peripheral blood, collected in a trial of Ad26.COV2.S vaccine versus placebo. The CDR3 nucleotides are TGTGCCAGCAGACCCCCTTCGGGTGCTGGGGGGTGGTATGGCTACACCTTC. Protein product: CASRPPSGAGGWYGYTF.